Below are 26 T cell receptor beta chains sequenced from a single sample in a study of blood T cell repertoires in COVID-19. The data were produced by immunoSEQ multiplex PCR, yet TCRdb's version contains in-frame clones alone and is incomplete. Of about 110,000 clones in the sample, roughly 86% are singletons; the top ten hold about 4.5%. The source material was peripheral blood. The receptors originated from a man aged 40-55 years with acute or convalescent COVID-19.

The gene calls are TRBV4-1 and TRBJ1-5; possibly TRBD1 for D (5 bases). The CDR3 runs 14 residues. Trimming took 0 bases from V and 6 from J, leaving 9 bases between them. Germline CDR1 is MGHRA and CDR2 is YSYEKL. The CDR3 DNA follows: TGCGCCAGCAGCCAAGAGGGGGGGTTTCAGCCCCAGCATTTT. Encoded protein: CASSQEGGFQPQHF.

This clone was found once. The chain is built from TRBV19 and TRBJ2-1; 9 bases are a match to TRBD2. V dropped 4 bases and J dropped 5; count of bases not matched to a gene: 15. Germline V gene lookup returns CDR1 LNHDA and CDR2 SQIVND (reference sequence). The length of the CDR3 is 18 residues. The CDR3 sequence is CASSKVGLAGVVHNEQFF. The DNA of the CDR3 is TGTGCCAGTAGTAAGGTCGGGTTAGCGGGAGTTGTACACAATGAGCAGTTCTTC.

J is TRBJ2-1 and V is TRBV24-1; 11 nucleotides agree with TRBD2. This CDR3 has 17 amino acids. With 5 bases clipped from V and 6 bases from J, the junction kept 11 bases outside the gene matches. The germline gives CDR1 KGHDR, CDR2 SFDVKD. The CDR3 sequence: CATSAGLTSGGLNEQFF. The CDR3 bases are TGTGCCACCAGTGCTGGACTTACTAGCGGGGGTCTCAATGAGCAGTTCTTC.

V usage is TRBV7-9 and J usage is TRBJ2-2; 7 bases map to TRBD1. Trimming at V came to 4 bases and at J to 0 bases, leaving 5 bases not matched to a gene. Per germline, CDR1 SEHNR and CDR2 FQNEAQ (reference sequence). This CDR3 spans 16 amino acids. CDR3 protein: CASSSRGPTNTGELFF. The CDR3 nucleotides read TGTGCCAGCAGCTCGAGGGGGCCAACGAACACCGGGGAGCTGTTTTTT. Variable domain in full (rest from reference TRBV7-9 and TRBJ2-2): DTGVSQNPRHKITKRGQNVTFRCDPISEHNRLYWYRQTLGQGPEFLTYFQNEAQLEKSRLLSDRFSAERPKGSFSTLEIQRTEQGDSAMYLCASSSRGPTNTGELFFGEGSRLTVL.

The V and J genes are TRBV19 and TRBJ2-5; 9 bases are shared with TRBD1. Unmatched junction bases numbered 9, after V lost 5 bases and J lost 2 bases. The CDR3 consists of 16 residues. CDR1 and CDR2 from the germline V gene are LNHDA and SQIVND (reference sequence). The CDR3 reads CASSSTHRGRQETQYF. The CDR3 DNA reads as TGTGCCAGTAGTTCGACGCACAGGGGGCGTCAAGAGACCCAGTACTTC.

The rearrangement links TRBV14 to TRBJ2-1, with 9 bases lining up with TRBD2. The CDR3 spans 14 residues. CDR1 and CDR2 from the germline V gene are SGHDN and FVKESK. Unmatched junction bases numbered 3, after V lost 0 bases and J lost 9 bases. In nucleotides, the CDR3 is TGTGCCAGCAGCCAAGAGATAGCGGGGGTTGAGCAGTTCTTC. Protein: CASSQEIAGVEQFF.

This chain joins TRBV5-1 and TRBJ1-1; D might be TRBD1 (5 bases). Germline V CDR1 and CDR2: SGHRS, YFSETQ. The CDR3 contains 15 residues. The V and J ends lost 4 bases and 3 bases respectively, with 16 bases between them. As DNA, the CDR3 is TGCGCCAGCAGCCATGGTAGGGGCGCGGACACTGAAGCTTTCTTT. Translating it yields CASSHGRGADTEAFF.

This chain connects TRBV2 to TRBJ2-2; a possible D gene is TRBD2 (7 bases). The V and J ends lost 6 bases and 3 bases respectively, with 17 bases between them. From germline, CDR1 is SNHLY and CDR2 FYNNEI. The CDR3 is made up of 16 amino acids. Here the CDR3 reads CASSPLWGGDTGELFF. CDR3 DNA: TGTGCCAGCAGCCCCTTATGGGGGGGCGACACCGGGGAGCTGTTTTTT. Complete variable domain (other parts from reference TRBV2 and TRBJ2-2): EPEVTQTPSHQVTQMGQEVILRCVPISNHLYFYWYRQILGQKVEFLVSFYNNEISEKSEIFDDQFSVERPDGSNFTLKIRSTKLEDSAMYFCASSPLWGGDTGELFFGEGSRLTVL.

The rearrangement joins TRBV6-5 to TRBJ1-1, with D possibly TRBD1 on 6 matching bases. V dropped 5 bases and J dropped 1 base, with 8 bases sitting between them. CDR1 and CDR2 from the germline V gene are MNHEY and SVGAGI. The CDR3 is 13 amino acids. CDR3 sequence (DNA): TGTGCCAGCAGTCAACAGGGGAACACTGAAGCTTTCTTT. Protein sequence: CASSQQGNTEAFF.

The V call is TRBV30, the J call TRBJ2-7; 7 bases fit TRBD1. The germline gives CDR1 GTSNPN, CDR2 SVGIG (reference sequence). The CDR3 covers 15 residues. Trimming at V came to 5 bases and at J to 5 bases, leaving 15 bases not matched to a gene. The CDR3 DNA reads TGTGCCTGGGCTCAACAGAGGGGGCTGAAGAACGAGCAGTACTTC. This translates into CAWAQQRGLKNEQYF.

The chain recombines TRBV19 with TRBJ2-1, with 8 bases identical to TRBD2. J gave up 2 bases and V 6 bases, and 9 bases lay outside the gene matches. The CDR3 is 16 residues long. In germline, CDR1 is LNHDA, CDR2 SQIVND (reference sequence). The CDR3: CASREGASGPYNEQFF. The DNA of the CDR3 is TGTGCCAGTAGGGAGGGCGCTAGCGGGCCCTACAATGAGCAGTTCTTC.

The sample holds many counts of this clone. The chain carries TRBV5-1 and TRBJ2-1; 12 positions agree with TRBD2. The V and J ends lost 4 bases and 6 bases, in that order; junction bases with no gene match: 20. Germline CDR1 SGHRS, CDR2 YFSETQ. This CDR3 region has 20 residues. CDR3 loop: CASSIGRQTYGTSGFNEQFF. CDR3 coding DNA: TGCGCCAGCAGCATCGGAAGACAGACATACGGGACTAGCGGGTTCAATGAGCAGTTCTTC.

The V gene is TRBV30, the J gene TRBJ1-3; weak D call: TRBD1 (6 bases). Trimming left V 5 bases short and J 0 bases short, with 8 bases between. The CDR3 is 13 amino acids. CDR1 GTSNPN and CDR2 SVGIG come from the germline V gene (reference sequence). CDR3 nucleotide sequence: TGTGCCTGGGACAGGATCTCTGGAAACACCATATATTTT. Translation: CAWDRISGNTIYF.

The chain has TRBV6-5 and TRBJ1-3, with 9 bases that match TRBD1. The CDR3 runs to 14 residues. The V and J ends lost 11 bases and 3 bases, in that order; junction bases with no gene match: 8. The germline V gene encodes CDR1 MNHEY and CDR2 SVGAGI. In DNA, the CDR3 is TGTGCCGGGGAACAGGGGGCAGGTGGAAACACCATATATTTT. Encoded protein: CAGEQGAGGNTIYF.

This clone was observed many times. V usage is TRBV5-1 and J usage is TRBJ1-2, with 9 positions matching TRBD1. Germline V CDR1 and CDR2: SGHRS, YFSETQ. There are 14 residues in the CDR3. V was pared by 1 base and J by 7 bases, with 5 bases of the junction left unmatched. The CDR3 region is CASSLQGQGAGYTF. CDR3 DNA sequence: TGCGCCAGCAGCTTGCAGGGACAGGGTGCTGGCTACACCTTC. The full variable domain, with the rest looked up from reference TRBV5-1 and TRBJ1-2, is KAGVTQTPRYLIKTRGQQVTLSCSPISGHRSVSWYQQTPGQGLQFLFEYFSETQRNKGNFPGRFSGRQFSNSRSEMNVSTLELGDSALYLCASSLQGQGAGYTFGSGTRLTVV.

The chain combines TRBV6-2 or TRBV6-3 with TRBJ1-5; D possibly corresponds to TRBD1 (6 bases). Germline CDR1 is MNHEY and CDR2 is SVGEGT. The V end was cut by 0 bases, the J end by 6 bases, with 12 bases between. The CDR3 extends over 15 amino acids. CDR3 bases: TGTGCCAGCAGTTACTCGAGGGGGTCCGGTCAGCCCCAGCATTTT. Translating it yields CASSYSRGSGQPQHF.

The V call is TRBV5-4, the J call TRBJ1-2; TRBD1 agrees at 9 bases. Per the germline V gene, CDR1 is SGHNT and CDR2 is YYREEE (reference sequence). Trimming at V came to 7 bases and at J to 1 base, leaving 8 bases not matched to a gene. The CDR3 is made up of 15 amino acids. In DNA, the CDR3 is TGTGCCAGCCGCCCGGCGACAGGGGGTAACTATGGCTACACCTTC. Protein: CASRPATGGNYGYTF.

The CDR3 spells CASSSPYSSGSNEQFF. CDR3 nucleotide sequence: TGTGCCAGCAGTTCACCCTATTCTAGCGGGAGCAATGAGCAGTTCTTC. J is TRBJ2-1 and V is TRBV27; the match to TRBD2 covers 10 bases. Per the germline V gene, CDR1 is MNHEY and CDR2 is SMNVEV (reference sequence). V shed 4 bases, J shed 6 bases, and the junction held 9 bases outside the gene matches. CDR3 size: 16 residues.

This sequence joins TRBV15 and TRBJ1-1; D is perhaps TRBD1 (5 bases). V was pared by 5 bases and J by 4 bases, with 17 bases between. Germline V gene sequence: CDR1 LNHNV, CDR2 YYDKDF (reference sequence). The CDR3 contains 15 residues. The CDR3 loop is CATSAGQGGITEAFF. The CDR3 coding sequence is TGTGCCACCAGCGCTGGGCAGGGAGGGATCACTGAAGCTTTCTTT.

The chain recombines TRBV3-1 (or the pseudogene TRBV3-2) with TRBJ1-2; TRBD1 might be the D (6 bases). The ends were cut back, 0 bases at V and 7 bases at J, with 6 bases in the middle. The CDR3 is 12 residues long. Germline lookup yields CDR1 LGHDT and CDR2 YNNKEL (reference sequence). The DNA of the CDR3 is TGTGCCAGCAGCCAAGAGGGGGCTGGCTACACCTTC. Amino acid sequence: CASSQEGAGYTF.

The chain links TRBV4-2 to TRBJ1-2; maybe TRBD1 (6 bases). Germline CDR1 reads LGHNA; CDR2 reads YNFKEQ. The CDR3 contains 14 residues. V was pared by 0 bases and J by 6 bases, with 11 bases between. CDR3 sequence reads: CASSQETGHHGYTF. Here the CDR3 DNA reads TGTGCCAGCAGCCAAGAAACGGGACACCATGGCTACACCTTC.

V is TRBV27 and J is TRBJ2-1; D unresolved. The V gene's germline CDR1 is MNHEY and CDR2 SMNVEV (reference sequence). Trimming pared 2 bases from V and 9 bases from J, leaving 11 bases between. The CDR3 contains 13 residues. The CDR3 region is CASSLPPYREQFF. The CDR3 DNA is TGTGCCAGCAGTTTACCCCCGTATCGTGAGCAGTTCTTC.

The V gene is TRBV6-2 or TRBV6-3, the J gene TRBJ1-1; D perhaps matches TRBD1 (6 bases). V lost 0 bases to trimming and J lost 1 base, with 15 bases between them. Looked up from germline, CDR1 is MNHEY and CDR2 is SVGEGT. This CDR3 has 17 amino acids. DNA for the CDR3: TGTGCCAGCAGTTACTCGCGGCGGGGGCCAACGAACACTGAAGCTTTCTTT. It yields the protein CASSYSRRGPTNTEAFF.

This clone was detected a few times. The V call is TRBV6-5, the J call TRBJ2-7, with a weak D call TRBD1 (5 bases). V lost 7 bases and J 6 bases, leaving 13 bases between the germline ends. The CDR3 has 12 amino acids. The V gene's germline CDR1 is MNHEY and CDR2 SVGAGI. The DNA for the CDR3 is TGTGCCAGCACCTACACAGGAGCCGAGCAGTACTTC. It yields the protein CASTYTGAEQYF.

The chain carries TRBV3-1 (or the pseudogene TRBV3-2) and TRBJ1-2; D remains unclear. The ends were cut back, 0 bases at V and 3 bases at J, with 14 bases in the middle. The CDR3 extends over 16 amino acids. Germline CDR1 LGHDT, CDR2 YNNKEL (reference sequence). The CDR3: CASSQDWARNYYGYTF. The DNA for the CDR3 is TGTGCCAGCAGCCAAGATTGGGCCCGAAACTACTATGGCTACACCTTC.

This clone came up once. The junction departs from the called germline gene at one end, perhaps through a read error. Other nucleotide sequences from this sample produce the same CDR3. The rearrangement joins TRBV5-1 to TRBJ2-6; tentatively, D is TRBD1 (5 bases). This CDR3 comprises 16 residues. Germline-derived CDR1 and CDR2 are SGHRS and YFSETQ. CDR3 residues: CASSKFVVSGANVLTF. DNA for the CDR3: TGCGCCAGCAGCAAGTTCGTAGTCTCTGGGGCCAACGTCCTAACTTTC.